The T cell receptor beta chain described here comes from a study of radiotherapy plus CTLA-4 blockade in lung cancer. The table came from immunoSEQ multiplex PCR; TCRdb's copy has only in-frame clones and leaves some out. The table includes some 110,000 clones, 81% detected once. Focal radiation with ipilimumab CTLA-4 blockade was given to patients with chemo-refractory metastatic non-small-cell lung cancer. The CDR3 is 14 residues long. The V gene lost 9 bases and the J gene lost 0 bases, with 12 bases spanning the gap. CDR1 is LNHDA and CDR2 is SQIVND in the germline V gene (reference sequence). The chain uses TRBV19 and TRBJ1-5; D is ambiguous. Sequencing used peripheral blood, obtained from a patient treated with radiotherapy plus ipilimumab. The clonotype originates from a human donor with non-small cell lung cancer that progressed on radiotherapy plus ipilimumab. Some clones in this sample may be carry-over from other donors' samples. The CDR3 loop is CASRRVDSNQPQHF. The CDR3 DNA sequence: TGTGCCAGCCGGAGGGTTGATAGCAATCAGCCCCAGCATTTT.